The rows below give T cell receptor beta chains drawn from one sample of a study of cytomegalovirus exposure and HLA in healthy donors. The method was immunoSEQ multiplex PCR; TCRdb's version includes in-frame clones alone and lacks a portion of them. The repertoire holds around 300,000 clones, with 80% to 90% as singletons. What was sequenced was PBMCs. The source is a woman in her late teens or twenties in good health and CMV-seronegative. CDR3s include the opening cysteine and the closing phenylalanine or tryptophan. D genes are given only for firm matches. Size is omitted from some rows. Given values are once, few, many or a class for expanded clones.

j_gene: TRBJ2-3; d_gene: -; abundance: -; v_gene: TRBV7-6; CDR3nt: TGTGCCAGCAGCCTCGACAGGACCCCCACAGATACGCAGTATTTT; CDR3aa: CASSLDRTPTDTQYF
j_gene: TRBJ2-7; d_gene: -; abundance: few; v_gene: TRBV27; CDR3nt: TGTGCCAGCAGTTTTGGAGACGTACGTTTC; CDR3aa: CASSFGDVRF
j_gene: TRBJ2-3; d_gene: TRBD2; abundance: -; v_gene: TRBV5-1; CDR3nt: TGCGCCAGCAGCTCGCCACGGGAGGTCGCAGATACGCAGTATTTT; CDR3aa: CASSSPREVADTQYF
j_gene: TRBJ2-7; d_gene: TRBD2; abundance: -; v_gene: TRBV30; CDR3nt: TGTGCCTGGAGTGTAGGTAGCGGGAGCTACGAGCAGTACTTC; CDR3aa: CAWSVGSGSYEQYF
j_gene: TRBJ2-1; d_gene: TRBD2; abundance: -; v_gene: TRBV4-2; CDR3nt: TGTGCCAGCAGCGAACTAGCGGGAGTTACCAATGAGCAGTTCTTC; CDR3aa: CASSELAGVTNEQFF
j_gene: TRBJ2-7; d_gene: -; abundance: -; v_gene: TRBV6-1; CDR3nt: TGTGCCAGCACTGGACAGAGGGGGTACGAGCAGTACTTC; CDR3aa: CASTGQRGYEQYF
j_gene: TRBJ1-2; d_gene: TRBD1; abundance: -; v_gene: TRBV2; CDR3nt: TGTGCCAGCTGCGACAGGGGTCCCTACACCTTC; CDR3aa: CASCDRGPYTF
j_gene: TRBJ2-7; d_gene: TRBD2; abundance: -; v_gene: TRBV28; CDR3nt: TGTGCCAGCAGCCTAGCGGAGTGGCGGGACTCCTACGAGCAGTACTTC; CDR3aa: CASSLAEWRDSYEQYF
j_gene: TRBJ2-7; d_gene: TRBD2; abundance: -; v_gene: TRBV4-2; CDR3nt: TGTGCCAGCAGCCATGCGGGACTACTATCGGAGCAGTACTTC; CDR3aa: CASSHAGLLSEQYF
j_gene: TRBJ2-7; d_gene: -; abundance: -; v_gene: TRBV5-1; CDR3nt: TGCGCCAGCAGCCTTAACTCCTACGAGCAGTACTTC; CDR3aa: CASSLNSYEQYF
j_gene: TRBJ1-2; d_gene: -; abundance: -; v_gene: TRBV28; CDR3nt: TGTGCCAGCAGTAGCAGAGTAATGGGGCAGGCCTATGGCTACACCTTC; CDR3aa: CASSSRVMGQAYGYTF
j_gene: TRBJ1-2; d_gene: -; abundance: -; v_gene: TRBV4-3; CDR3nt: TGCGCCAGCAGCCAAGATAAGGGGGTAATCTATGGCTACACCTTC; CDR3aa: CASSQDKGVIYGYTF
j_gene: TRBJ2-7; d_gene: TRBD1; abundance: -; v_gene: TRBV5-1; CDR3nt: TGCGCCAGCAGCTTGGGAGGGGGCACCTACGAGCAGTACTTC; CDR3aa: CASSLGGGTYEQYF
j_gene: TRBJ2-1; d_gene: TRBD2; abundance: few; v_gene: TRBV10-1; CDR3nt: TGCGCCAGCAGTGAATGGCTAGCGGGAGGTGTCAATGAGCAGTTCTTC; CDR3aa: CASSEWLAGGVNEQFF
j_gene: TRBJ2-1; d_gene: TRBD1; abundance: -; v_gene: TRBV9; CDR3nt: TGTGCCAGCAGCGTATACGGGACAGGGGGCAAAGGTTCCTACAATGAGCAGTTCTTC; CDR3aa: CASSVYGTGGKGSYNEQFF
j_gene: TRBJ2-5; d_gene: TRBD2; abundance: -; v_gene: TRBV27; CDR3nt: TGTGCCAGCACCAAACGGGGAGGAGGGAGGGTAGAGACCCAGTACTTC; CDR3aa: CASTKRGGGRVETQYF
j_gene: TRBJ2-7; d_gene: TRBD2; abundance: -; v_gene: TRBV14; CDR3nt: TGTGCCAGCAGGCCCGGGACTAGCGGCGAGCAGTACTTC; CDR3aa: CASRPGTSGEQYF
j_gene: TRBJ1-2; d_gene: -; abundance: -; v_gene: TRBV10-3; CDR3nt: TGTGCCATCAGTGAGTCGGACCGCAGGGAGGACTATGGCTACACCTTC; CDR3aa: CAISESDRREDYGYTF
j_gene: TRBJ2-1; d_gene: TRBD2; abundance: -; v_gene: TRBV30; CDR3nt: TGTGCCTGGAGCTCTGGCGGGGGGCTCGAGCAGTTCTTC; CDR3aa: CAWSSGGGLEQFF
j_gene: TRBJ1-4; d_gene: TRBD1; abundance: -; v_gene: TRBV13; CDR3nt: TGTGCCAGCAGCCCAGGGGGTAAGAGGGAAAAACTGTTTTTT; CDR3aa: CASSPGGKREKLFF
j_gene: TRBJ1-2; d_gene: TRBD1; abundance: -; v_gene: TRBV6-5; CDR3nt: TGTGCCAGCACCGCTGACAGGGGACTCTATGGCTACACCTTC; CDR3aa: CASTADRGLYGYTF
j_gene: TRBJ1-2; d_gene: -; abundance: -; v_gene: TRBV28; CDR3nt: TGTGCCAGCAGTTTACGAGGGTACGGTGGCTACACCTTC; CDR3aa: CASSLRGYGGYTF
j_gene: TRBJ1-4; d_gene: TRBD1; abundance: -; v_gene: TRBV27; CDR3nt: TGTGCCAGCAAGGGGGCAGCCACTAATGAAAAACTGTTTTTT; CDR3aa: CASKGAATNEKLFF
j_gene: TRBJ1-6; d_gene: -; abundance: few; v_gene: TRBV27; CDR3nt: TGTGCCAGCAGTTTAAGCGGCAGCCCAGTCCCCCTCCACTTT; CDR3aa: CASSLSGSPVPLHF
j_gene: TRBJ2-1; d_gene: TRBD2; abundance: -; v_gene: TRBV30; CDR3nt: TGTGCCTGGTCCGGGACTAGCTACAATGAGCAGTTCTTC; CDR3aa: CAWSGTSYNEQFF
j_gene: TRBJ2-1; d_gene: TRBD2; abundance: once; v_gene: TRBV7-8; CDR3nt: TGTGCCAGCAGCTTAGGAAGCGGGACTAGCGGTTACAATGAGCAGTTCTTC; CDR3aa: CASSLGSGTSGYNEQFF
j_gene: TRBJ1-3; d_gene: -; abundance: -; v_gene: TRBV5-1; CDR3nt: TGCGCCAGCAGCTTGGAATCCATCTCTGGAAACACCATATATTTT; CDR3aa: CASSLESISGNTIYF
j_gene: TRBJ1-2; d_gene: TRBD1; abundance: -; v_gene: TRBV6-6; CDR3nt: TGTGCCAGCAGTTCGGGGACAGAGCTAGGTGGCTACACCTTC; CDR3aa: CASSSGTELGGYTF
j_gene: TRBJ1-2; d_gene: -; abundance: once; v_gene: TRBV4-3; CDR3nt: TGCGCCAGCAGCCAAGTGGGCGGGACGGTGAACTATGGCTACACCTTC; CDR3aa: CASSQVGGTVNYGYTF
j_gene: TRBJ2-7; d_gene: TRBD1; abundance: -; v_gene: TRBV7-9; CDR3nt: TGTGCCAGCAGCTTAAGAGAGACAGGGAGCGACGAGCAGTACTTC; CDR3aa: CASSLRETGSDEQYF
j_gene: TRBJ2-7; d_gene: -; abundance: -; v_gene: TRBV19; CDR3nt: TGTGCCAGTAGTATTGTTCTCCAGGGGGGCTACGAGCAGTACTTC; CDR3aa: CASSIVLQGGYEQYF
j_gene: TRBJ2-7; d_gene: TRBD2; abundance: -; v_gene: TRBV2; CDR3nt: TGTGCCAGCAGTCTTACTAGCGGGAGGAGGTACGAGCAGTACTTC; CDR3aa: CASSLTSGRRYEQYF
j_gene: TRBJ1-2; d_gene: -; abundance: few; v_gene: TRBV7-2; CDR3nt: TGTGCCAGCAGCGCCCTATATTCAAGCTACACCTTC; CDR3aa: CASSALYSSYTF
j_gene: TRBJ1-1; d_gene: TRBD1; abundance: -; v_gene: TRBV29-1; CDR3nt: TGCAGCGTTGAAGAAAGGGACAGGGGGTCCAGCACTGAAGCTTTCTTT; CDR3aa: CSVEERDRGSSTEAFF
j_gene: TRBJ1-4; d_gene: -; abundance: -; v_gene: TRBV30; CDR3nt: TGTGCCTGGAGTAGAGAAGGGGAATGGGAAAAACTGTTTTTT; CDR3aa: CAWSREGEWEKLFF
j_gene: TRBJ1-6; d_gene: -; abundance: -; v_gene: TRBV2; CDR3nt: TGTGCCAGCAGAGGTGGGAGCTCCTATAATTCACCCCTCCACTTT; CDR3aa: CASRGGSSYNSPLHF
j_gene: TRBJ2-7; d_gene: -; abundance: -; v_gene: TRBV28; CDR3nt: TGTGCCATAGGGCCGGGACTGATGGCGTACGAGCAGTACTTC; CDR3aa: CAIGPGLMAYEQYF
j_gene: TRBJ2-5; d_gene: TRBD2; abundance: -; v_gene: TRBV7-3; CDR3nt: TGTGCCAGCGCCACGACTAGCGGGGGACGGGGTGAGACCCAGTACTTC; CDR3aa: CASATTSGGRGETQYF
j_gene: TRBJ1-1; d_gene: -; abundance: -; v_gene: TRBV7-6; CDR3nt: TGTGCCAGCAGCTTACACAGGGAAGGTGCCACTGAAGCTTTCTTT; CDR3aa: CASSLHREGATEAFF
j_gene: TRBJ1-1; d_gene: -; abundance: -; v_gene: TRBV27; CDR3nt: TGTGCCAGCAGTTTGCGGCCGCGGGACACTGAAGCTTTCTTT; CDR3aa: CASSLRPRDTEAFF
j_gene: TRBJ2-7; d_gene: TRBD1; abundance: once; v_gene: TRBV4-3; CDR3nt: TGCGCCAGCAGCCCCGGGACAGGGGGATCCTACGAGCAGTACTTC; CDR3aa: CASSPGTGGSYEQYF
j_gene: TRBJ2-2; d_gene: TRBD1; abundance: -; v_gene: TRBV5-6; CDR3nt: TGTGCCAGCAGCTTGGGGCCAGGGGGCGCCGGCGGGGAGCTGTTTTTT; CDR3aa: CASSLGPGGAGGELFF
j_gene: TRBJ2-3; d_gene: TRBD2; abundance: -; v_gene: TRBV5-6; CDR3nt: TGTGCCAGCAGCTTGTACTCGGGGGGAGGGAACACAGATACGCAGTATTTT; CDR3aa: CASSLYSGGGNTDTQYF
j_gene: TRBJ2-1; d_gene: TRBD2; abundance: once; v_gene: TRBV5-1; CDR3nt: TGCGCCAGCAAATCCGGGACTAGCAGTTACAATGAGCAGTTCTTC; CDR3aa: CASKSGTSSYNEQFF
j_gene: TRBJ2-5; d_gene: -; abundance: -; v_gene: TRBV28; CDR3nt: TGTGCCACCGTCCCTAACAGGGCAGGAGGAGAGACCCAGTACTTC; CDR3aa: CATVPNRAGGETQYF
j_gene: TRBJ1-2; d_gene: TRBD1; abundance: -; v_gene: TRBV6-5; CDR3nt: TGTGCCAGCAGCATTGACAGGGGGGATCTTGGCTACACCTTC; CDR3aa: CASSIDRGDLGYTF